These T cell receptor beta chains were read from a single sample in a study of cytomegalovirus exposure and HLA in healthy donors. The data were produced by immunoSEQ multiplex PCR, yet TCRdb's version contains in-frame clones alone and is incomplete. The profile covers approximately 110,000 clones, with less than 75% appearing a single time and approximately 10% taken by the ten largest. The sample comprised PBMCs. The receptors come from a man aged 40-50 years in good health and CMV-seropositive. CDR3s include the opening cysteine and the closing phenylalanine or tryptophan. The D gene is left open where the match is weak. Only part of the rows carry a size: once, few, many, or a class if the clone is expanded.

j_gene,v_gene,abundance,d_gene,CDR3aa,CDR3nt
TRBJ1-3,TRBV4-1,NA,NA,CASSQDTDGNTIYF,TGCGCCAGCAGCCAAGATACAGATGGAAACACCATATATTTT
TRBJ2-1,TRBV4-2,NA,TRBD2,CASSQEGTSGRALSNEQFF,TGTGCCAGCAGCCAAGAGGGGACTAGCGGGAGGGCCCTCAGTAATGAGCAGTTCTTC
TRBJ1-4,TRBV2,once,NA,CASVVVTNEKLFF,TGTGCCAGTGTGGTAGTCACTAATGAAAAACTGTTTTTT
TRBJ2-3,TRBV27,NA,NA,CASSFTRVSTDTQYF,TGTGCCAGCAGTTTTACGCGGGTTAGCACAGATACGCAGTATTTT
TRBJ2-7,TRBV4-3,few,NA,CASSPFSGTGTYEQYF,TGCGCCAGCAGCCCTTTCAGCGGTACGGGAACCTACGAGCAGTACTTC
TRBJ2-5,TRBV5-1,once,TRBD2,CASATLIAGEVETQYF,TGCGCCAGCGCGACCTTGATAGCGGGAGAAGTCGAGACCCAGTACTTC
TRBJ2-7,TRBV7-2,NA,NA,CASSRDFSSYEQYF,TGTGCCAGCAGCCGGGACTTCAGCTCCTACGAGCAGTACTTC
TRBJ2-3,TRBV7-3,NA,TRBD2,CASSSTSGRLDTQYF,TGTGCCAGCAGTTCGACTAGCGGGAGGTTGGATACGCAGTATTTT
TRBJ1-2,TRBV7-9,few,NA,CASSLPDGYTF,TGTGCCAGCAGCCTCCCTGATGGCTACACCTTC
TRBJ1-2,TRBV18,NA,NA,CASSPPTSLDYGYTF,TGTGCCAGCTCACCACCGACTAGTTTAGACTATGGCTACACCTTC
TRBJ1-2,TRBV4-1,NA,NA,CASRLVGGTANYGYTF,TGCGCCAGCAGACTTGTTGGGGGGACTGCTAACTATGGCTACACCTTC
TRBJ2-4,TRBV4-1,NA,TRBD1,CASSQDRVGTGDIQYF,TGCGCCAGCAGCCAAGATCGGGTGGGGACAGGGGACATTCAGTACTTC
TRBJ2-1,TRBV9,NA,NA,CASSVATTGPDEQFF,TGTGCCAGCAGCGTAGCGACGACAGGACCCGATGAGCAGTTCTTC
TRBJ2-1,TRBV2,NA,NA,CASNVRAGSYNEQFF,TGTGCCAGCAATGTTCGAGCGGGCTCATACAATGAGCAGTTCTTC
TRBJ2-7,TRBV7-2,once,TRBD2,CASSGKGGSSYEQYF,TGTGCCAGCAGCGGAAAGGGCGGGAGTAGTTACGAGCAGTACTTC
TRBJ2-2,TRBV25-1,NA,NA,CASSTGEPFSPSTGELFF,TGTGCCAGCAGTACGGGTGAACCCTTTAGCCCGAGCACCGGGGAGCTGTTTTTT
TRBJ2-1,TRBV7-3,NA,TRBD1,CASSATRDRTRSEQFF,TGTGCCAGCAGCGCCACCCGGGACAGGACGCGTAGTGAGCAGTTCTTC
TRBJ2-3,TRBV29-1,NA,TRBD2,CSVGGLADITDTQYF,TGCAGCGTTGGCGGACTAGCGGATATCACAGATACGCAGTATTTT
TRBJ2-5,TRBV4-1,NA,NA,CASSQAWARQETQYF,TGCGCCAGCAGCCAAGCCTGGGCGCGACAAGAGACCCAGTACTTC
TRBJ2-5,TRBV4-1,NA,TRBD1,CASSRPFGQGEETQYF,TGCGCCAGCAGCCGTCCGTTCGGACAGGGAGAAGAGACCCAGTACTTC
TRBJ2-5,TRBV11-2,NA,TRBD2,CASSTRLAGDSETQYF,TGTGCCAGCAGCACAAGACTAGCGGGAGATTCAGAGACCCAGTACTTC
TRBJ1-1,TRBV7-9,NA,NA,CASSHSMNTEAFF,TGTGCCAGCAGCCACTCCATGAACACTGAAGCTTTCTTT
TRBJ2-5,TRBV6-1,NA,NA,CASRNGETQYF,TGTGCCAGCAGGAACGGAGAGACCCAGTACTTC
TRBJ1-2,TRBV19,NA,TRBD1,CASSIFTGVNYGYTF,TGTGCCAGTAGTATCTTCACAGGGGTTAACTATGGCTACACCTTC
TRBJ1-1,TRBV6-1,NA,NA,CASSPGNTEAFF,TGTGCCAGCAGCCCAGGCAACACTGAAGCTTTCTTT
TRBJ2-5,TRBV9,NA,NA,CASSVSPRLETQYF,TGTGCCAGCAGCGTATCCCCGAGGCTGGAGACCCAGTACTTC
TRBJ2-1,TRBV18,NA,NA,CASSPGTNEQFF,TGTGCCAGCTCACCGGGGACTAATGAGCAGTTCTTC